The following is a T cell receptor beta chain sequence with its context. Its antigen is not identified. This sample is drawn from a study of cytomegalovirus exposure and HLA in healthy donors. The CDR3 extends over 16 amino acids. Germline V lookup: CDR1 MGHRA, CDR2 YSYEKL. The V gene end was trimmed by 5 bases and the J gene end by 1 base; junction bases not matched to a gene: 5. PCR employed 60 Vbeta and 13 Jbeta primers. Authors' analysis steps: The authors later counted 70 million to 85 million unique TCR beta chains, 9.5 million to 11 million of them shared. The protocol was immunoSEQ multiplex PCR, while the TCRdb copy is restricted to in-frame clones and leaves out a portion. V and J calls and clone size are those listed in that table; D and trimming were worked out from the DNA. The sample carries 150,000 to 200,000 clones, roughly 70% recorded once. Study-level results: With high specificity and sensitivity, the classifier reportedly diagnosed cytomegalovirus status. TCR beta V segments were, for the most part, productive about 87% or about 30% of the time in an earlier analysis.

Sequencing was performed on PBMCs. The chain employs TRBV4-1 and TRBJ2-7, with TRBD2 matching 13 bases. This receptor was taken from a man younger than 45 in good health and CMV-seropositive. CDR3 bases: TGCGCCAGCAGCACGCGGACTAGCGGGAGATCCTACGAGCAGTACTTC. Protein sequence: CASSTRTSGRSYEQYF.